The present entry profiles one TCR beta chain with its context. Germline values: CDR1 KGHSH, CDR2 LQKENI. Unmatched junction bases numbered 4, after V lost 3 bases and J lost 6 bases. CDR3 length: 14 amino acids. This entry is derived from a study of control samples from healthy donors and cancer patients. The method was immunoSEQ multiplex PCR; TCRdb's version includes in-frame clones alone and lacks a portion of them. The table has some 130,000 clones, 75% to 95% seen once. Sequencing was performed on blood. The TCR originated in a man in his forties in good health. This sequence joins TRBV18 and TRBJ1-5; 8 bases are shared with TRBD1. Here the CDR3 reads CASSPTGEGQPQHF. The DNA for the CDR3 is TGTGCCAGCTCACCGACAGGGGAGGGTCAGCCCCAGCATTTT.